Only a few counts were recorded for the clone carrying this TCR beta chain. The antigen is undetermined. The data are from a study of CD8 T cells in ankylosing spondylitis. Regarding the study as a whole: In ankylosing spondylitis blood, a motif of roughly eight highly homologous TCR beta variants appeared characteristic.

Using quantitative 5'-RACE with molecular barcodes, the authors made TCR beta libraries. TCRdb independently ran MiXCR on the 5' RACE reads; one entry per CDR3 protein. The sample carries about 240,000 distinct CDR3 sequences, roughly 8.6% recorded once. Trimming cost V 6 bases and J 2 bases, with 11 bases left between them. This CDR3 spans 13 amino acids. This chain links TRBV12-3 or TRBV12-4 with TRBJ2-7; D is unresolved. The sequenced sample consisted of blood, either unsorted or a sorted T cell fraction (not recorded which). The TCR originated in a male donor with ankylosing spondylitis or in good health (not recorded which). The CDR3 is CASRSGVTYEQYF. The CDR3 DNA is TGTGCCAGCAGATCTGGGGTGACCTACGAGCAGTACTTC.